These 26 T cell receptor beta chains share one sample of origin, sequenced in a study of cytomegalovirus exposure and HLA in healthy donors. Assay used: immunoSEQ multiplex PCR; TCRdb lists only in-frame clones, some missing. The top ten clones hold over 0.8% of a sample with approximately 65,000 clones, about 94% of them seen once. Sequencing was carried out using PBMCs. The receptor set was obtained from a woman aged 18 to 35 in good health and CMV-seronegative.

V gene TRBV5-1 combines with J gene TRBJ1-1; weak D call: TRBD1 (5 bases). There are 11 residues in the CDR3. Germline loops: CDR1 SGHRS, CDR2 YFSETQ. V was trimmed by 5 bases and J by 5 bases, leaving 7 bases between them. The CDR3 sequence is CASSRGTEAFF. The DNA of the CDR3 is TGCGCCAGCAGTCGGGGGACTGAAGCTTTCTTT.

This chain links TRBV18 with TRBJ2-5; no definite D call. V lost 4 bases, J lost 4 bases, and 7 bases lay in between. This CDR3 is 12 amino acids long. From germline, CDR1 is KGHSH and CDR2 LQKENI. The CDR3 DNA follows: TGTGCCAGCTCACGTGAGGCAGAGACCCAGTACTTC. Protein sequence: CASSREAETQYF. The full variable domain, rest sourced from reference TRBV18 and TRBJ2-5, is NAGVMQNPRHLVRRRGQEARLRCSPMKGHSHVYWYRQLPEEGLKFMVYLQKENIIDESGMPKERFSAEFPKEGPSILRIQQVVRGDSAAYFCASSREAETQYFGPGTRLLVL.

The chain has TRBV27 and TRBJ2-7; no clear D gene. The ends were cut back, 8 bases at V and 0 bases at J, with 8 bases in the middle. This CDR3 contains 12 residues. Germline V CDR1 and CDR2: MNHEY, SMNVEV (reference sequence). The CDR3 DNA reads as TGTGCCAGCCGAGGCAGCTCCTACGAGCAGTACTTC. This sequence encodes CASRGSSYEQYF.

The chain's CDR3 is CASSSPQQRGYQPQHF. The CDR3 DNA reads TGTGCCAGCAGCTCCCCCCAGCAACGGGGGTATCAGCCCCAGCATTTT. The chain carries TRBV7-4 and TRBJ1-5; D might be TRBD1 (5 bases). The V gene's germline CDR1 is SGHVT and CDR2 SQSDAQ. Trimming shortened V by 4 bases and J by 5 bases, and 18 bases separated the two germline ends. The CDR3 runs to 16 residues.

CDR3 residues: CASSFGLEYNEQFF. CDR3 in DNA: TGTGCCAGCAGCTTCGGACTGGAATACAATGAGCAGTTCTTC. The rearrangement joins TRBV5-5 to TRBJ2-1, with D maybe TRBD2 (5 bases). The V gene lost 2 bases and the J gene lost 4 bases, with 10 bases spanning the gap. This CDR3 contains 14 residues. The germline V gene has CDR1 SGHKS and CDR2 YYEKEE (reference sequence). The whole variable domain, remainder taken from reference TRBV5-5 and TRBJ2-1, is DAGVTQSPTHLIKTRGQQVTLRCSPISGHKSVSWYQQVLGQGPQFIFQYYEKEERGRGNFPDRFSARQFPNYSSELNVNALLLGDSALYLCASSFGLEYNEQFFGPGTRLTVL.

V is TRBV5-4 and J is TRBJ2-7, with 11 bases that match TRBD1. Germline lookup yields CDR1 SGHNT and CDR2 YYREEE (reference sequence). V shed 4 bases, J shed 3 bases, and the junction held 3 bases outside the gene matches. The CDR3 sequence is 14 residues long. The CDR3 region has the DNA TGTGCCAGCAGCGCCGGGACAGGGGGCTACGAGCAGTACTTC. Translating gives CASSAGTGGYEQYF. The variable domain in full, completed from reference TRBV5-4 and TRBJ2-7, reads ETGVTQSPTHLIKTRGQQVTLRCSSQSGHNTVSWYQQALGQGPQFIFQYYREEENGRGNFPPRFSGLQFPNYSSELNVNALELDDSALYLCASSAGTGGYEQYFGPGTRLTVT.

V gene TRBV6-6 combines with J gene TRBJ2-1; maybe TRBD1 (6 bases). Germline-derived CDR1 and CDR2 are MNHNY and SVGAGI (reference sequence). V was trimmed by 6 bases and J by 3 bases, leaving 15 bases between them. This CDR3 contains 15 residues. The CDR3 is CASSHATGFYNEQFF. CDR3 bases: TGTGCCAGCAGCCACGCCACAGGGTTCTACAATGAGCAGTTCTTC.

V usage is TRBV6-4 and J usage is TRBJ2-2; 8 bases match TRBD1. Germline V lookup: CDR1 MRHNA, CDR2 SNTAGT. The CDR3 runs to 16 residues. Unmatched junction bases numbered 6, after V lost 4 bases and J lost 2 bases. The CDR3, as DNA: TGTGCCAGCAGTGTCGAAGGACAGGGTAACACCGGGGAGCTGTTTTTT. Its translation is CASSVEGQGNTGELFF.

This clone has just one count. V is TRBV10-1 and J is TRBJ2-2; 8 bases line up with TRBD1. Losses at the gene ends were 3 bases for V and 5 bases for J; bases not matched to a gene: 14. Germline CDR1 reads WNHNN; CDR2 reads SYGVQD (reference sequence). This CDR3 is built from 18 residues. The CDR3 here is CASSEMKPGGAYTGELFF. In DNA form, the CDR3 reads TGCGCCAGCAGTGAAATGAAACCAGGGGGCGCATATACCGGGGAGCTGTTTTTT.

There are a few counts of this clone. The chain employs TRBV27 and TRBJ1-2, with a tentative D call TRBD1 (6 bases). This CDR3 region has 13 residues. CDR1 and CDR2 from the germline V gene are MNHEY and SMNVEV (reference sequence). V was shortened by 8 bases and J by 2 bases, with 12 bases between the two germline ends. For the CDR3, the DNA is TGTGCCAGCGGCCCGGGGGGCAACTATGGCTACACCTTC. Amino acids: CASGPGGNYGYTF.

Here the CDR3 DNA reads TGCGCCAGCAGCAAAGTCAGGGGTCAGACTGAAGCTTTCTTT. This codes for CASSKVRGQTEAFF. The chain has TRBV5-1 and TRBJ1-1, with TRBD1 as a possible D gene (6 bases). Germline CDR1 reads SGHRS; CDR2 reads YFSETQ. This CDR3 has 14 residues. V was clipped by 4 bases and J by 5 bases, with 15 bases between them.

This rearrangement joins TRBV7-8 to TRBJ1-1; no definite D call. Germline CDR1 reads SGHVS; CDR2 reads FQNEAQ. This CDR3 contains 14 residues. V lost 4 bases and J lost 0, with 9 bases in between. The DNA of the CDR3 is TGTGCCAGCAGCTCCCGGAGTATGAACACTGAAGCTTTCTTT. Residues: CASSSRSMNTEAFF.

This clone was recorded only once. The chain uses TRBV11-2 and TRBJ2-4; 8 bases align to TRBD2. This CDR3 region has 16 residues. Germline CDR1 reads SGHAT; CDR2 reads FQNNGV. J was trimmed by 0 bases and V by 2 bases; bases with no gene match: 3. This CDR3 is CASSLTSGLAKNIQYF. In nucleotides, the CDR3 is TGTGCCAGCAGCTTAACTAGCGGATTAGCCAAAAACATTCAGTACTTC. The whole variable domain, remainder taken from reference TRBV11-2 and TRBJ2-4, is EAGVAQSPRYKIIEKRQSVAFWCNPISGHATLYWYQQILGQGPKLLIQFQNNGVVDDSQLPKDRFSAERLKGVDSTLKIQPAKLEDSAVYLCASSLTSGLAKNIQYFGAGTRLSVL.

V usage is TRBV6-5 and J usage is TRBJ1-6, with 7 bases identical to TRBD1. The germline V gene has CDR1 MNHEY and CDR2 SVGAGI. The V segment lost 6 bases and the J segment 7 bases; nucleotides outside the gene matches: 6. CDR3 length equals 14 residues. CDR3 in amino acids: CASSYGTANSPLHF. Here the CDR3 DNA reads TGTGCCAGCAGCTACGGGACAGCGAATTCACCCCTCCACTTT.

The chain carries TRBV7-8 and TRBJ1-4; D is uncertain. CDR1 and CDR2 from the germline V gene are SGHVS and FQNEAQ. The CDR3 runs to 15 residues. Trimming shortened V by 5 bases and J by 4 bases, and 14 bases separated the two germline ends. The DNA for the CDR3 is TGTGCCAGCAGCCCCTCCGGGATCATTAATGAAAAACTGTTTTTT. Its protein is CASSPSGIINEKLFF.

The rearrangement joins TRBV2 to TRBJ2-1; TRBD1 matches at 8 bases. There are 14 residues in the CDR3. The V gene end was trimmed by 4 bases and the J gene end by 7 bases; junction bases not matched to a gene: 6. Germline V gene data show CDR1 as SNHLY and CDR2 as FYNNEI. Written as DNA, the CDR3 is TGTGCCAGCAGTGCTACAGGGGGTAAAAATGAGCAGTTCTTC. Its translation: CASSATGGKNEQFF.

The rearrangement joins TRBV27 to TRBJ1-5; D is perhaps TRBD1 (6 bases). The CDR3 has 13 amino acids. Trimming shortened V by 5 bases and J by 5 bases, and 10 bases separated the two germline ends. Looked up from germline, CDR1 is MNHEY and CDR2 is SMNVEV (reference sequence). The CDR3, as DNA: TGTGCCAGCAGTCAGGGGTTTCATCAGCCCCAGCATTTT. This gives the protein CASSQGFHQPQHF.

The rearrangement joins TRBV7-6 to TRBJ1-3; 9 bases match TRBD1. V gave up 5 bases and J gave up 4 bases; unmatched junction bases: 12. This CDR3 region has 17 residues. The germline V gene encodes CDR1 SGHVS and CDR2 FNYEAQ. DNA for the CDR3: TGTGCCAGCAGCCCCTTCGCCGGGACAGGGTCCGGAAACACCATATATTTT. The encoded protein is CASSPFAGTGSGNTIYF.

This chain links TRBV18 with TRBJ1-1; a possible D gene is TRBD1 (5 bases). V was clipped by 6 bases and J by 1 base, with 12 bases between them. Looked up from germline, CDR1 is KGHSH and CDR2 is LQKENI. The CDR3 is made up of 14 amino acids. CDR3 sequence: CASSRQQGNTEAFF. CDR3 sequence (DNA): TGTGCCAGCTCGCGACAGCAGGGGAACACTGAAGCTTTCTTT.

This chain links TRBV27 with TRBJ1-5; 8 bases match TRBD1. This CDR3 comprises 12 residues. The V segment lost 6 bases and the J segment 7 bases; nucleotides outside the gene matches: 2. Germline-derived CDR1 and CDR2 are MNHEY and SMNVEV (reference sequence). CDR3 in amino acids: CASRDRGQPQHF. CDR3 bases: TGTGCCAGCAGAGACAGGGGCCAGCCCCAGCATTTT.

The chain combines TRBV6-1 with TRBJ2-7; D may be TRBD2 (6 bases). Germline V gives CDR1 MNHNS, CDR2 SASEGT. Deletions cut 2 bases from V and 3 bases from J, with 8 bases between. This CDR3 is built from 13 residues. The CDR3 DNA reads TGTGCCAGCAGTGAAAACGGGGGCTACGAGCAGTACTTC. This sequence encodes CASSENGGYEQYF.

The V gene is TRBV4-2, the J gene TRBJ1-2; 11 bases are shared with TRBD1. The CDR3 has 16 amino acids. The germline V gene has CDR1 LGHNA and CDR2 YNFKEQ. V lost 0 bases and J lost 2; bases outside the gene matches: 2. Here the CDR3 reads CASSQEGTGGNYGYTF. CDR3 in DNA: TGTGCCAGCAGCCAAGAGGGGACAGGGGGGAACTATGGCTACACCTTC.

The J gene is TRBJ2-2, the V gene TRBV5-4; 10 nucleotides agree with TRBD2. With V trimmed by 0 bases and J by 6 bases, 5 bases remained unmatched. Germline V gene lookup returns CDR1 SGHNT and CDR2 YYREEE (reference sequence). The CDR3 runs to 16 residues. The CDR3 nucleotides read TGTGCCAGCAGCTTGGATCCAGCGGGAGGGTCCGGGGAGCTGTTTTTT. Its protein is CASSLDPAGGSGELFF.

V usage is TRBV19 and J usage is TRBJ1-1, with D tentatively TRBD1 (5 bases). Germline CDR1 LNHDA, CDR2 SQIVND (reference sequence). V lost 6 bases to trimming and J lost 1 base, with 6 bases between them. The CDR3 has 12 residues. CDR3 coding DNA: TGTGCCAGTAGCAGGGAGAACACTGAAGCTTTCTTT. Translated: CASSRENTEAFF.

This clone turned up a few times. The chain employs TRBV6-1 and TRBJ2-2; 8 bases are shared with TRBD1. Per germline, CDR1 MNHNS and CDR2 SASEGT. J lost 6 bases, V lost 9 bases, and 6 bases had no gene match. There are 13 residues in the CDR3. CDR3 DNA sequence: TGTGCCAGTACGGACAGGGAGGCCGGGGAGCTGTTTTTT. This translates into CASTDREAGELFF.

Written as DNA, the CDR3 is TGTGCCAGCTCGTGGAAGGGGGCAGTTAATGAGCAGTTCTTC. It yields the protein CASSWKGAVNEQFF. The chain joins TRBV2 to TRBJ2-1; 7 positions match TRBD1. The CDR3 is made up of 14 amino acids. Trimming at V came to 8 bases and at J to 7 bases, leaving 11 bases not matched to a gene. The germline CDR1 and CDR2 sequences are SNHLY and FYNNEI.